The present TCR beta chain was sequenced within a study of T cells in Graves' hyperthyroidism and ophthalmopathy. This clonotype was observed a few times. Being one base from a much bigger clone, this may be a read error. CDR1 MNHNS and CDR2 SASEGT come from the germline V gene. CDR3 size: 13 residues. V lost 3 bases, J lost 2 bases, and 4 bases lay in between. Researchers amplified the TCR beta CDR3 regions from RNA transcripts. TCR CDR3 underwent first-round RT-PCR with the HTBI primer set. TCRdb reprocessed the multiplex PCR reads with MiXCR, giving one entry per CDR3 protein. The table records 300,000 to 450,000 distinct CDR3 sequences, roughly 18% of them present only once.

The origin of this receptor is a man aged 18 to 35 with Graves' ophthalmopathy. Sequencing was carried out using blood. The rearrangement joins TRBV6-1 to TRBJ2-2; D ambiguous. CDR3 coding DNA: TGTGCCAGCAGTGACACTAACACCGGGGAGCTGTTTTTT. Its protein product is CASSDTNTGELFF.